A selection of T cell receptor beta chains follows, all from one sample in a study of OX40 agonist ivuxolimab in advanced cancers. Using immunoSEQ multiplex PCR, the repertoire was profiled, and TCRdb retains in-frame clones only, with some absent. The sample holds approximately 64,000 clones, roughly 86% seen once. The sequences come from CD4+ or CD8+ T cells sorted from blood, collected in a trial of the OX40 agonist ivuxolimab. These receptors were collected from an adult with an advanced solid tumor such as melanoma, head and neck, liver or kidney cancer. Each CDR3 is given with its conserved first and last residue. The D gene is left open where the match is weak. The size entry is marked missing in some rows and otherwise reads once, few, many or a size class.

CASSLGQGVGTEAFF,TGTGCCAGCAGCTTGGGACAGGGGGTAGGTACTGAAGCTTTCTTT,TRBD1,TRBJ1-1,TRBV5-5,once
CASSSGLAGSNEQFF,TGTGCCAGCAGCTCGGGACTAGCGGGATCTAATGAGCAGTTCTTC,TRBD2,TRBJ2-1,TRBV7-3,.
CASRDGQRSYEQYF,TGTGCCAGCAGGGATGGACAGAGATCCTACGAGCAGTACTTC,.,TRBJ2-7,TRBV28,.
CASHPTGYYEQYF,TGTGCCAGCCACCCGACAGGGTACTACGAGCAGTACTTC,TRBD1,TRBJ2-7,TRBV19,.
CASRLNWGLAGGGQETQYF,TGTGCAAGTCGCTTAAATTGGGGACTAGCGGGAGGTGGCCAAGAGACCCAGTACTTC,.,TRBJ2-5,TRBV12-2,.
CASSLGFSGMETQYF,TGTGCCAGCAGCTTAGGGTTTAGCGGGATGGAGACCCAGTACTTC,TRBD2,TRBJ2-5,TRBV7-8,.
CASSYSGQGGNTIYF,TGTGCCAGCAGTTACTCGGGACAGGGAGGAAACACCATATATTTT,TRBD1,TRBJ1-3,TRBV6-5,once
CASSLGQGGRGYTF,TGTGCCAGCAGCCTGGGACAGGGGGGGAGAGGCTACACCTTC,TRBD1,TRBJ1-2,TRBV5-5,few
CASSPRTSGFYEQYF,TGCGCCAGCAGCCCGAGGACTAGCGGCTTCTACGAGCAGTACTTC,TRBD2,TRBJ2-7,TRBV4-3,.
CASSIQGVNTEAFF,TGTGCCAGCAGTATACAGGGGGTGAACACTGAAGCTTTCTTT,TRBD1,TRBJ1-1,TRBV6-6,.
CATSRDPLAGGEQFF,TGTGCCACCAGCAGAGATCCACTAGCGGGAGGTGAGCAGTTCTTC,TRBD2,TRBJ2-1,TRBV15,.
CASSLVPIGGYTF,TGTGCCAGCAGCTTGGTCCCCATTGGGGGCTACACCTTC,.,TRBJ1-2,TRBV5-6,.
CATLQGTNYGYTF,TGTGCCACCCTACAGGGAACTAACTATGGCTACACCTTC,.,TRBJ1-2,TRBV6-6,.
CATDGLAGELTGELFF,TGTGCCACCGATGGACTAGCGGGAGAACTGACCGGGGAGCTGTTTTTT,TRBD2,TRBJ2-2,TRBV7-2,.
CASSVTLTSYNEQFF,TGTGCCAGCAGTGTGACGCTTACCTCCTACAATGAGCAGTTCTTC,.,TRBJ2-1,TRBV6-1,.
CASSLVDSGANVLTF,TGCGCCAGCAGCTTGGTGGACTCTGGGGCCAACGTCCTGACTTTC,.,TRBJ2-6,TRBV5-1,.
CASSPEGGQTYEQYF,TGTGCCAGCAGCCCAGAGGGCGGGCAGACCTACGAGCAGTACTTC,.,TRBJ2-7,TRBV11-2,.
CASSSDRRGTEAFF,TGTGCCAGCAGCAGCGACAGGCGGGGAACTGAAGCTTTCTTT,.,TRBJ1-1,TRBV6-5,once
CASSFRTGRSVF,TGTGCCAGCAGTTTCCGGACAGGGCGCTCCGTCTTC,TRBD1,TRBJ2-7,TRBV6-5,.
CASSLQETQYF,TGCGCCAGCAGCCTGCAAGAGACCCAGTACTTC,.,TRBJ2-5,TRBV5-1,.
CASSSPGQEETQYF,TGTGCCAGCAGCTCACCAGGACAGGAAGAGACCCAGTACTTC,TRBD1,TRBJ2-5,TRBV5-6,.
CASSVLGAGNTIYF,TGTGCCAGCAGTGTATTAGGGGCTGGAAACACCATATATTTT,.,TRBJ1-3,TRBV2,once
CASSTPGSSSEQYF,TGTGCCAGCAGTACCCCAGGCTCCTCGTCCGAGCAGTACTTC,.,TRBJ2-7,TRBV28,.
CASSQDLGQGRGYTF,TGTGCCAGCAGCCAAGATCTGGGGCAGGGAAGAGGCTACACCTTC,.,TRBJ1-2,TRBV4-2,once
CASAKGGGLDRITNEQFF,TGTGCCAGCGCCAAGGGAGGGGGACTAGACCGAATTACGAATGAGCAGTTCTTC,TRBD2,TRBJ2-1,TRBV7-3,few
CASSESNQPQHF,TGTGCCAGCAGTGAGAGCAATCAGCCCCAGCATTTT,.,TRBJ1-5,TRBV2,few
CASSPGGQQGQETQYF,TGTGCCAGCAGTCCGGGGGGTCAGCAAGGTCAAGAGACCCAGTACTTC,TRBD2,TRBJ2-5,TRBV28,.
CASSSAISGNTIYF,TGTGCCAGCAGTTCAGCTATCTCTGGAAACACCATATATTTT,.,TRBJ1-3,TRBV28,.
CAISFAGSGLAGLSQGQYF,TGTGCCATCAGCTTCGCGGGTTCGGGACTAGCGGGACTGTCTCAGGGGCAGTATTTT,TRBD2,TRBJ2-3,TRBV10-3,.
CASSQDTGSGGGFSYEQYF,TGCGCCAGCAGCCAAGATACAGGTTCAGGGGGAGGGTTTTCCTACGAGCAGTACTTC,.,TRBJ2-7,TRBV4-1,.
CASSSADTQYF,TGTGCCAGCAGTTCAGCTGATACGCAGTATTTT,.,TRBJ2-3,TRBV2,few
CASSLVRDGPRVYF,TGTGCCAGCAGCTTAGTTCGGGACGGCCCCCGGGTATATTTT,.,TRBJ1-3,TRBV7-2,few
CAASRGRTAYEQYF,TGTGCCGCGTCGAGGGGGCGCACGGCCTACGAGCAGTACTTC,TRBD1,TRBJ2-7,TRBV6-1,.
CASTSPGLSYEQYF,TGTGCCAGCACCTCTCCGGGTCTATCCTACGAGCAGTACTTC,.,TRBJ2-7,TRBV6-5,.
CASKRDGTYEQYF,TGCGCCAGCAAAAGGGACGGAACCTACGAGCAGTACTTC,.,TRBJ2-7,TRBV5-1,.
CASTLGTSGSNEQFF,TGTGCCAGTACCCTAGGGACTAGCGGGAGCAATGAGCAGTTCTTC,TRBD2,TRBJ2-1,TRBV19,.
CASSSTGLETQYF,TGCGCCAGCAGCTCGACAGGGTTGGAGACCCAGTACTTC,TRBD1,TRBJ2-5,TRBV5-1,few
CASSLGRGRGQDIQYF,TGTGCCAGCAGCTTGGGCCGCGGCAGGGGGCAAGACATTCAGTACTTC,TRBD1,TRBJ2-4,TRBV11-2,.
CASSLQPWGAEQFF,TGTGCCAGCAGCTTACAACCCTGGGGGGCTGAGCAGTTCTTC,.,TRBJ2-1,TRBV11-3,.
CASSYSGQIQETQYF,TGTGCCAGCAGTTACTCCGGGCAGATACAAGAGACCCAGTACTTC,.,TRBJ2-5,TRBV6-5,.
CASSFLAGESEQYF,TGTGCCAGCAGCTTCCTAGCGGGAGAAAGCGAGCAGTACTTC,TRBD2,TRBJ2-7,TRBV7-3,.
CASGTTSGSYNEQFF,TGTGCCAGCGGCACGACTAGCGGGAGCTACAATGAGCAGTTCTTC,TRBD2,TRBJ2-1,TRBV7-2,few
CASRPSSGNTIYF,TGTGCCAGTCGGCCCAGCTCTGGAAACACCATATATTTT,.,TRBJ1-3,TRBV19,few
CASSWDRGIEKLFF,TGTGCCAGCAGTTGGGACAGGGGGATTGAAAAACTGTTTTTT,TRBD1,TRBJ1-4,TRBV5-6,.
CASRWGQAYEQYF,TGTGCCAGCAGATGGGGACAGGCCTACGAGCAGTACTTC,TRBD1,TRBJ2-7,TRBV2,.